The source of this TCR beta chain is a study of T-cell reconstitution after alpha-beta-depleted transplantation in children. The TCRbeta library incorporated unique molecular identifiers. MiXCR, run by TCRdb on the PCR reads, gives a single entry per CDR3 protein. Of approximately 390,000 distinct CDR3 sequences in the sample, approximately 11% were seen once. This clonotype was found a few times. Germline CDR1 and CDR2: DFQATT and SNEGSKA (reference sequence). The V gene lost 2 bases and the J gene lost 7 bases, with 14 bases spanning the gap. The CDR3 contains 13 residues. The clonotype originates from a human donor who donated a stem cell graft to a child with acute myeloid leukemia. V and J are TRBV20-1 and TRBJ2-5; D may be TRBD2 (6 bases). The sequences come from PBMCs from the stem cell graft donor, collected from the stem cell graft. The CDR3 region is CSARLRGAGTQYF. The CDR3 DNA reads TGCAGTGCTAGATTGCGGGGAGCGGGGACCCAGTACTTC.